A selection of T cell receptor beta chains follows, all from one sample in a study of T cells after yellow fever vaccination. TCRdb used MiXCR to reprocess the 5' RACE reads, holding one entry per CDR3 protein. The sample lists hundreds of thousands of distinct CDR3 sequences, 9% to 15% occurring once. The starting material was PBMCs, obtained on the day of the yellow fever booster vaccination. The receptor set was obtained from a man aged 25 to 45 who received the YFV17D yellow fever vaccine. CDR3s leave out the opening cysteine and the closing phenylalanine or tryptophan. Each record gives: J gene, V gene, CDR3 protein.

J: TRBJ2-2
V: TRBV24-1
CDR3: ATSDAGQVHTGELF

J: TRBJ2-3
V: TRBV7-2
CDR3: ASSLVSTSTDTQY

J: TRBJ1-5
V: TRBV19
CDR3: ASSIPWGSSNQPQH

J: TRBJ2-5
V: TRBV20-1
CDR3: SARVTKQETQY

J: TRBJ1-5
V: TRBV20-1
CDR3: SARGFSNQPQH

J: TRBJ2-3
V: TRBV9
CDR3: AGSRDHTDTQY

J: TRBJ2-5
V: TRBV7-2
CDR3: ASIQGARETQY

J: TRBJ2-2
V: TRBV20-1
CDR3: SARAGLAGGRFAGELF

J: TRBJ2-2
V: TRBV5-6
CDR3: ASSLVAGGTGELF

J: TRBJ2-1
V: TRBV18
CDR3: ASSPQGIANEQF

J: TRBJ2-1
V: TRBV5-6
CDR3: ASSFYGSLNEQF

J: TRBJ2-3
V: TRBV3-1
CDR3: ASSQTSVQDTQY

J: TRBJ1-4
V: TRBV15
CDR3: ATSKSLATNEKLF

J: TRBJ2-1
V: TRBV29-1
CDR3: SVIPPPSYNEQF

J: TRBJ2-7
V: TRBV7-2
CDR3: ASSLASFEETSDVGRDEQY

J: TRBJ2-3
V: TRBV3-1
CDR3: ASSQWADTQY

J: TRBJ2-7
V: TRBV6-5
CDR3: ASSYSAPGLAGPYEQY

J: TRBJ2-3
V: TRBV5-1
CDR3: ASSLAPSGGTDTQY

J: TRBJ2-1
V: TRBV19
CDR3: ASSAHNEQF

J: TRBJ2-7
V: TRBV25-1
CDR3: ASSESGGPYEQY

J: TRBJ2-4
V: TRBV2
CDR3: ASRDPGEVDIQY

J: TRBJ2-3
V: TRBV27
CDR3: ASSLLDRGGSQY

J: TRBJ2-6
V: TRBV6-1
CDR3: ASSRQRSGANVLT

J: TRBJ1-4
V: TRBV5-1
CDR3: ASSLTASNEKLF

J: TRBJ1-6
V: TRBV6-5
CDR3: ASSYSTPGQQNSPLH

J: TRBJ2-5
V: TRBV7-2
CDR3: ASSPSGSNVETQY

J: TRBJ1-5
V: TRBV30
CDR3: AWSRDRGLQPQH

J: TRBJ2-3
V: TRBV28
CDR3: ATSRAGGPSTDTQY

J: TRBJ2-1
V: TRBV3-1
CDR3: ASSQEQRETYNEQF

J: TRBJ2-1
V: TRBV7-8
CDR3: ASSETSGFSNEQF